This passage covers 5 T cell receptor beta chains from one sample sequenced in a study of shared clonotypes between healthy human individuals. Profiling relied on immunoSEQ multiplex PCR, and the TCRdb table lists in-frame clones only, not all of them. The sample holds about 1.1 million clones, around 78% seen once. Sequenced sample: memory CD4+ T cells from PBMCs. Stated subset: CD45RA-negative fraction. Receptor source: a man younger than 35 in good health. Some clones in this sample may be carry-over from other donors' samples.

CDR3 in amino acids: CASSYENRGATEAFF. The CDR3 nucleotides are TGTGCCAGCAGTTACGAGAACAGGGGCGCCACTGAAGCTTTCTTT. V is TRBV6-5 and J is TRBJ1-1; the match to TRBD1 covers 7 bases. V was clipped by 2 bases and J by 4 bases; unmatched bases: 7. Per germline, CDR1 MNHEY and CDR2 SVGAGI. The CDR3 spans 15 residues.

The V call is TRBV27, the J call TRBJ2-1, with 9 bases lining up with TRBD2. V shed 6 bases and J 8 bases; nucleotides not matched to a gene: 11. The CDR3 contains 15 residues. Germline V gene lookup returns CDR1 MNHEY and CDR2 SMNVEV (reference sequence). This CDR3 reads CASSPLAGGSYEQFF. CDR3 nucleotides: TGTGCCAGCAGCCCCCTCGCGGGAGGGTCATATGAGCAGTTCTTC.

The chain carries TRBV10-3 and TRBJ2-3, with TRBD1 identical over 9 bases. CDR3 length: 16 amino acids. Germline CDR1 reads ENHRY; CDR2 reads SYGVKD. Germline trimming cut 3 bases from V and 4 bases from J; bases unmatched to any gene: 8. The CDR3 loop reads CAISDPLGQGPDTQYF. The DNA for the CDR3 is TGTGCCATCAGTGATCCCCTAGGACAGGGGCCAGATACGCAGTATTTT.

The chain has TRBV28 and TRBJ1-5, with 9 bases lining up with TRBD1. This CDR3 spans 21 amino acids. The germline V gene encodes CDR1 MDHEN and CDR2 SYDVKM. The ends lost 1 base at V and 2 bases at J; junction bases unmatched: 18. The DNA for the CDR3 is TGTGCCAGCAGTTTATTAAGGGGGACAGGGTGGGGATCGGTCCGCAATCAGCCCCAGCATTTT. Its protein product is CASSLLRGTGWGSVRNQPQHF. The variable domain in full, with the rest retrieved from reference TRBV28 and TRBJ1-5, is DVKVTQSSRYLVKRTGEKVFLECVQDMDHENMFWYRQDPGLGLRLIYFSYDVKMKEKGDIPEGYSVSREKKERFSLILESASTNQTSMYLCASSLLRGTGWGSVRNQPQHFGDGTRLSIL.

As concerns this clone: Mismatch with germline at one junction end may stem from a read error. V is TRBV5-1 and J is TRBJ2-1, with a tentative D call TRBD2 (6 bases). The CDR3 contains 17 residues. The V gene's germline CDR1 is SGHRS and CDR2 YFSETQ. This chain's CDR3 is CASSFRDSSVSYDEQFF. The CDR3 DNA sequence: TGCGCCAGCAGCTTTCGGGACTCCTCGGTCTCCTACGATGAGCAGTTCTTC.